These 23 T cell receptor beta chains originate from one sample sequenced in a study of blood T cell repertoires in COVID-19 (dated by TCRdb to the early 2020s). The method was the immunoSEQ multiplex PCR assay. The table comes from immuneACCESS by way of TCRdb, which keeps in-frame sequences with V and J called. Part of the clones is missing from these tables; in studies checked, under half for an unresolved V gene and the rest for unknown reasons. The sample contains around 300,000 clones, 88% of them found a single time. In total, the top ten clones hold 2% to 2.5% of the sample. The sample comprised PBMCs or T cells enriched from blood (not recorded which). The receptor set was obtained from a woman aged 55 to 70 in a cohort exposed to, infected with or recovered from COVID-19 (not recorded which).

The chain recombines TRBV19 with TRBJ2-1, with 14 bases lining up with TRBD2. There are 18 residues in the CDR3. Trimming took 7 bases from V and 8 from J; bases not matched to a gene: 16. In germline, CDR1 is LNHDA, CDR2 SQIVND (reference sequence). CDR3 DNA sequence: TGTGCCAGTAAGGGCAGGGGGAGGACTAGCGGGAGGCTTGATGAGCAGTTCTTC. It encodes CASKGRGRTSGRLDEQFF.

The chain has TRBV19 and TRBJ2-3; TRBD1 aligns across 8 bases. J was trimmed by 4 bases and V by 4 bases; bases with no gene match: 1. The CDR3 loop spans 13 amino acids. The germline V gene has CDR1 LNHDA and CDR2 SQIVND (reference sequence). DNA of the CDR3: TGTGCCAGTAGTAAGGACAGGGCAGATACGCAGTATTTT. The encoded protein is CASSKDRADTQYF.

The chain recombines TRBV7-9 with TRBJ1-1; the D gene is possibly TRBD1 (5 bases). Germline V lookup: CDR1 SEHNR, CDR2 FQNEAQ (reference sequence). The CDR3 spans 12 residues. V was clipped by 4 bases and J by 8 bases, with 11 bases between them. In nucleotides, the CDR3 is TGTGCCAGCAGCTCGAAGGGGCCAGAAGCTTTCTTT. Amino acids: CASSSKGPEAFF. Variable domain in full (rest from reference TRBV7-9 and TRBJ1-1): DTGVSQNPRHKITKRGQNVTFRCDPISEHNRLYWYRQTLGQGPEFLTYFQNEAQLEKSRLLSDRFSAERPKGSFSTLEIQRTEQGDSAMYLCASSSKGPEAFFGQGTRLTVV.

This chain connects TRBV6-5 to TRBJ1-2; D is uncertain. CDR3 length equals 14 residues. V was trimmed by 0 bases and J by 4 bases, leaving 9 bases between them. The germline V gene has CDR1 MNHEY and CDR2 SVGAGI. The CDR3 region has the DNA TGTGCCAGCAGTTACTCGCGGGCATTCTATGGCTACACCTTC. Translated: CASSYSRAFYGYTF.

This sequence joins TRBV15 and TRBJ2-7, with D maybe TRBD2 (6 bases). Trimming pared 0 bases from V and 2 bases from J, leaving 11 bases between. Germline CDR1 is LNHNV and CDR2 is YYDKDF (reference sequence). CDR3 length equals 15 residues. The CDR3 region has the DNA TGTGCCACCAGCAGAGAGAGCGGGTACGCCTACGAGCAGTACTTC. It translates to CATSRESGYAYEQYF.

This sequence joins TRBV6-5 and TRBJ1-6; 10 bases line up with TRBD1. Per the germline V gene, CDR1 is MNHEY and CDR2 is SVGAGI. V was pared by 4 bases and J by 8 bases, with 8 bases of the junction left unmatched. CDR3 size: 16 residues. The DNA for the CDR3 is TGTGCCAGCAGTTCCCCGGGGACAGGGGTGGATTCACCCCTCCACTTT. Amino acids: CASSSPGTGVDSPLHF.

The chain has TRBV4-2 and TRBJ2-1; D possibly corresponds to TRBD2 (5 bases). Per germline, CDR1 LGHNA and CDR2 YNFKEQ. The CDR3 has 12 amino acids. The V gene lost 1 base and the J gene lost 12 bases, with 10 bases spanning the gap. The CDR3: CASSQGGLGQFF. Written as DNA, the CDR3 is TGTGCCAGCAGCCAAGGAGGGTTGGGGCAGTTCTTC.

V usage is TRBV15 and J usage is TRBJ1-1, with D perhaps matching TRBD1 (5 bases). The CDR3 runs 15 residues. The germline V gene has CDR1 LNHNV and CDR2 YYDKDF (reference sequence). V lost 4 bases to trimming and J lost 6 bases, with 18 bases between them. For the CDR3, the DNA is TGTGCCACCAGCAAGACCCGGGGGTGGGGTTCTGAAGCTTTCTTT. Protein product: CATSKTRGWGSEAFF.

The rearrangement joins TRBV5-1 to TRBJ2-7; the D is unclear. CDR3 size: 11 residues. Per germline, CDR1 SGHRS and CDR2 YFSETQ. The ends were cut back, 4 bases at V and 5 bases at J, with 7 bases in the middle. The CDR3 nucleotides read TGCGCCAGCAGCATACTTAACGAGCAGTACTTC. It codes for CASSILNEQYF.

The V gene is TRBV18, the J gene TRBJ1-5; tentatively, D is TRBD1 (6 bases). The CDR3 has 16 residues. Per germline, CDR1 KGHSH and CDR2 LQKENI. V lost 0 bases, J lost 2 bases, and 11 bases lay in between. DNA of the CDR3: TGTGCCAGCTCACCACCGTTGTCAGGGGGCAATCAGCCCCAGCATTTT. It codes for CASSPPLSGGNQPQHF.

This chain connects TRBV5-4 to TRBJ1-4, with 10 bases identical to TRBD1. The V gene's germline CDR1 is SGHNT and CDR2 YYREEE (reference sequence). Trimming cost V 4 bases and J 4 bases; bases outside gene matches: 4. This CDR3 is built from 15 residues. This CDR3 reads CASSAGQGYNEKLFF. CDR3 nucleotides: TGTGCCAGCAGCGCGGGACAGGGGTATAATGAAAAACTGTTTTTT.

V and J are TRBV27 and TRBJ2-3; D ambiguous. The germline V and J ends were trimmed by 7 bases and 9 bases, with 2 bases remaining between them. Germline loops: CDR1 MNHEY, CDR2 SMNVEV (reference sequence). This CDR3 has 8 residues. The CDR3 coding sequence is TGTGCCAGCACAACGCAGTATTTT. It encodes CASTTQYF.

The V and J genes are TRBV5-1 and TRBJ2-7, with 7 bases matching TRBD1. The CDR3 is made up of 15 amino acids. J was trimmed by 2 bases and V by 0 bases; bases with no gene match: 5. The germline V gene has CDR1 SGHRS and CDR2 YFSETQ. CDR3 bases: TGCGCCAGCAGCTTGGGGGACAGCCAAACCTACGAGCAGTACTTC. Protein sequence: CASSLGDSQTYEQYF.

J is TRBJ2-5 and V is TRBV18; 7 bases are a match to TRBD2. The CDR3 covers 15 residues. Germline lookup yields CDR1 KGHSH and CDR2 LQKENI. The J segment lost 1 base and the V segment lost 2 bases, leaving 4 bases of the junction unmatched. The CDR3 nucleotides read TGTGCCAGCTCACCATCTCTAGCGGTCCAAGAGACCCAGTACTTC. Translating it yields CASSPSLAVQETQYF. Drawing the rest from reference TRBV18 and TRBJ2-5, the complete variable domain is NAGVMQNPRHLVRRRGQEARLRCSPMKGHSHVYWYRQLPEEGLKFMVYLQKENIIDESGMPKERFSAEFPKEGPSILRIQQVVRGDSAAYFCASSPSLAVQETQYFGPGTRLLVL.

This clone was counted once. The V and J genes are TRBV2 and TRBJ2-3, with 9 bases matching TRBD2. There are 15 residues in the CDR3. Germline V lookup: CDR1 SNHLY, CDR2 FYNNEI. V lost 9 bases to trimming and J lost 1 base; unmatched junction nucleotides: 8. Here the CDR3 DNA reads TGTGCCAGGGGGAATAGCGGGAGAGGCACAGATACGCAGTATTTT. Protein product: CARGNSGRGTDTQYF. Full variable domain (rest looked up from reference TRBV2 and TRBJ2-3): EPEVTQTPSHQVTQMGQEVILRCVPISNHLYFYWYRQILGQKVEFLVSFYNNEISEKSEIFDDQFSVERPDGSNFTLKIRSTKLEDSAMYFCARGNSGRGTDTQYFGPGTRLTVL.

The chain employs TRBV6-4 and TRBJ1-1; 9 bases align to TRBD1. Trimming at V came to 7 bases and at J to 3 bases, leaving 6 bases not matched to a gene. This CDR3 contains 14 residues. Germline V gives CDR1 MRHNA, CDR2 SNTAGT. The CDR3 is CASKQGAEYTEAFF. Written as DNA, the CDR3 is TGTGCCAGCAAACAGGGGGCCGAATACACTGAAGCTTTCTTT.

In nucleotides, the CDR3 is TGCAGCCCTATAGCGGGAGAAGGTGAGCAGTTCTTC. It yields the protein CSPIAGEGEQFF. V and J are TRBV29-1 and TRBJ2-1; TRBD2 matches 9 bases. Germline V gene sequence: CDR1 SQVTM, CDR2 ANQGSEA. Trimming removed 8 bases from V and 9 bases from J; junction bases left unmatched: 8. CDR3 length equals 12 residues.

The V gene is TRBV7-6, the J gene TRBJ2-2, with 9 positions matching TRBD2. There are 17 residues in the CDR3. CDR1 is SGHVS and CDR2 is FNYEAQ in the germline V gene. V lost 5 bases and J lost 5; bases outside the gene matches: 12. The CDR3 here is CASSQTISGRRTGELFF. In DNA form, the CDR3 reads TGTGCCAGCAGCCAAACCATTAGCGGGAGAAGGACCGGGGAGCTGTTTTTT.

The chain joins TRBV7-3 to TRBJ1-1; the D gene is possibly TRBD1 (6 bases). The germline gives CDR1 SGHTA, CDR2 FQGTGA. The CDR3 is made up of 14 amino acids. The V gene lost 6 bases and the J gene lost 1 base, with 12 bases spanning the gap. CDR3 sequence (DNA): TGTGCCAGCAGATCAACAGGGTCGAACACTGAAGCTTTCTTT. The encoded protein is CASRSTGSNTEAFF.

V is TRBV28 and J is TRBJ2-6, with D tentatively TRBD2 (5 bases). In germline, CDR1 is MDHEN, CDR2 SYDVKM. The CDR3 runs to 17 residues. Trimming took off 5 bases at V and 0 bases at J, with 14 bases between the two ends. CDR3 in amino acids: CASSDPWGDSGANVLTF. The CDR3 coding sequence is TGTGCCAGCAGTGACCCGTGGGGAGACTCTGGGGCCAACGTCCTGACTTTC.

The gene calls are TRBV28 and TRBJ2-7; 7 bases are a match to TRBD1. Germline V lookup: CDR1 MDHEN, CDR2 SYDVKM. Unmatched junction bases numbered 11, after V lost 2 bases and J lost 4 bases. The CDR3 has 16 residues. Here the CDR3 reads CASSLPVDRPGYEQYF. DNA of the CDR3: TGTGCCAGCAGTTTACCGGTGGACAGGCCGGGGTACGAGCAGTACTTC.

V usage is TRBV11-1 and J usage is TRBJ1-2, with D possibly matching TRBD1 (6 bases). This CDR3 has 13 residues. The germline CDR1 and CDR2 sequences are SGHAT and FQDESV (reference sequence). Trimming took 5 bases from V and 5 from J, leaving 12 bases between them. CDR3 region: CASSLQGRYGYTF. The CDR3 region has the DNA TGTGCCAGCAGCCTACAGGGCCGGTATGGCTACACCTTC.

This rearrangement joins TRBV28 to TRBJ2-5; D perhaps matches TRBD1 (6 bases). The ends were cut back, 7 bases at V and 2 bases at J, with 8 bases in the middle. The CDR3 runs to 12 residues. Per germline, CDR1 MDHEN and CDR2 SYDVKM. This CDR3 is CASKGVQETQYF. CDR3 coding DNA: TGTGCCAGCAAGGGGGTACAAGAGACCCAGTACTTC.